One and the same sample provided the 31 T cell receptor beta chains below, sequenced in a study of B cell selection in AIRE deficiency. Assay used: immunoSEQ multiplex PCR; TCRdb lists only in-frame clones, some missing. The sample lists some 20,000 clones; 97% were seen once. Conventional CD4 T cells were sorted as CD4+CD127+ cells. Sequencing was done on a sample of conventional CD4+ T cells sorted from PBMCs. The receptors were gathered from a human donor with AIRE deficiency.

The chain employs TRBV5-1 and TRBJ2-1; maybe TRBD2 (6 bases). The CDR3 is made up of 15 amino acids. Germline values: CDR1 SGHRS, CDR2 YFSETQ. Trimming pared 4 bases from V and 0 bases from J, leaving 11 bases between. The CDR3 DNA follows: TGCGCCAGCAGCGGAGGGTTACTCTCCTACAATGAGCAGTTCTTC. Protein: CASSGGLLSYNEQFF.

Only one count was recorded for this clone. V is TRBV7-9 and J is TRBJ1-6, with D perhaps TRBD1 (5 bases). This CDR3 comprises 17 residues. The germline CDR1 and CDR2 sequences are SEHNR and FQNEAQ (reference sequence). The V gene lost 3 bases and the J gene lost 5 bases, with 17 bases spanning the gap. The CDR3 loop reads CASSFPKSQADNSPLHF. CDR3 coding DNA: TGTGCCAGCAGCTTTCCGAAGTCACAGGCGGATAATTCACCCCTCCACTTT.

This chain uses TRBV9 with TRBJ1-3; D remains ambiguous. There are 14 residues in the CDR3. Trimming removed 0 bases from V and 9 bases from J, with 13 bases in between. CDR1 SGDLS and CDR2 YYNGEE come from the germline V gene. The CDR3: CASSVESLPRTIYF. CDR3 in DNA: TGTGCCAGCAGCGTAGAGTCCCTCCCCCGCACCATATATTTT.

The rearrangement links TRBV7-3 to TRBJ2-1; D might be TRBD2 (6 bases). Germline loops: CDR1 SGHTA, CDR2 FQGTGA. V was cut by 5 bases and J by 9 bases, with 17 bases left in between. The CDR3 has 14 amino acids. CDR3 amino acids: CASSISRLEGEQFF. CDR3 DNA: TGTGCCAGCAGCATCTCTCGACTAGAAGGTGAGCAGTTCTTC.

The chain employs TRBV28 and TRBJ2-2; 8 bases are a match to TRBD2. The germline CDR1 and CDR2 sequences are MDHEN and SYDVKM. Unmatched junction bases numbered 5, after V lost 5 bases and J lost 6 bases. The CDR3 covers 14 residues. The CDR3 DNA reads TGTGCCAGCAGTATAGGACTAGCCGCCGGGGAGCTGTTTTTT. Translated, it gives CASSIGLAAGELFF. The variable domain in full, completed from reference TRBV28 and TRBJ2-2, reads DVKVTQSSRYLVKRTGEKVFLECVQDMDHENMFWYRQDPGLGLRLIYFSYDVKMKEKGDIPEGYSVSREKKERFSLILESASTNQTSMYLCASSIGLAAGELFFGEGSRLTVL.

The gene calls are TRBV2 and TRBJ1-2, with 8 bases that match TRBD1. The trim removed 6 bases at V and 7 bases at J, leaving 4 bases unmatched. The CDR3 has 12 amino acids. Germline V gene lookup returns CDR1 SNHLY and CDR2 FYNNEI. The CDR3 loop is CASRRTGSGYTF. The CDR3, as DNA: TGTGCCAGCAGAAGGACAGGGAGTGGCTACACCTTC.

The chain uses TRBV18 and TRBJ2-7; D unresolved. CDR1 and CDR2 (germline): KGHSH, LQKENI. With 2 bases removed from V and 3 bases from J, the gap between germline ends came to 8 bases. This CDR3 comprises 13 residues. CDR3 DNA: TGTGCCAGCTCACCAACATCCAGCTACGAGCAGTACTTC. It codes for CASSPTSSYEQYF.

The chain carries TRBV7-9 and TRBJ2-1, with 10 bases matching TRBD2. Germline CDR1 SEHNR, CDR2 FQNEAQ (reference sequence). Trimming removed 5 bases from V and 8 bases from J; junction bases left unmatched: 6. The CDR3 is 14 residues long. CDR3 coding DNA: TGTGCCAGCAGCCCCAAGCGGGAGGGCCATGAGCAGTTCTTC. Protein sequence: CASSPKREGHEQFF.

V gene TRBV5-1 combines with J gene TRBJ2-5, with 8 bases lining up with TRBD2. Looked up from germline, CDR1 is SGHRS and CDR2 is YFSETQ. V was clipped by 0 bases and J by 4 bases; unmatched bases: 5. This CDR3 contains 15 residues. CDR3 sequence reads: CASSLGAAGVETQYF. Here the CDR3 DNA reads TGCGCCAGCAGCTTGGGAGCAGCGGGAGTAGAGACCCAGTACTTC.

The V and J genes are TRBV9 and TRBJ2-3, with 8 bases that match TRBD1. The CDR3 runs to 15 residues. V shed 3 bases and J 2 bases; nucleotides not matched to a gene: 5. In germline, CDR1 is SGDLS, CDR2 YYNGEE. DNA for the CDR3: TGTGCCAGCAGCGGAGGACAGGGCGCCACAGATACGCAGTATTTT. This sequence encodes CASSGGQGATDTQYF.

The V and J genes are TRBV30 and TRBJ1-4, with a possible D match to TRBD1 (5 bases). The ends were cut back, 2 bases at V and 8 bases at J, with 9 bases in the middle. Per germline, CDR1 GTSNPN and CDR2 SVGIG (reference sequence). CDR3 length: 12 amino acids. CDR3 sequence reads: CAWSPGGEKLFF. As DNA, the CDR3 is TGTGCCTGGAGTCCCGGGGGAGAAAAACTGTTTTTT.

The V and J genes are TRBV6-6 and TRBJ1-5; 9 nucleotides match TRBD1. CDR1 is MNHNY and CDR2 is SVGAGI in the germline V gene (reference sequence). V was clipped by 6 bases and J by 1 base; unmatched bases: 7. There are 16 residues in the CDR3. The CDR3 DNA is TGTGCCAGCAGGGAGGGACAGGGAAAGAGCAATCAGCCCCAGCATTTT. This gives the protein CASREGQGKSNQPQHF.

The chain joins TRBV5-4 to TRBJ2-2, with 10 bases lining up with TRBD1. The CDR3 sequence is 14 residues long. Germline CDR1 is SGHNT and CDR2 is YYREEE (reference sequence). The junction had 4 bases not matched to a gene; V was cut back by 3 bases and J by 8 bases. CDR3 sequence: CASSSRDRGGELFF. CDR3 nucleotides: TGTGCCAGCAGCTCTCGGGACAGGGGAGGGGAGCTGTTTTTT.

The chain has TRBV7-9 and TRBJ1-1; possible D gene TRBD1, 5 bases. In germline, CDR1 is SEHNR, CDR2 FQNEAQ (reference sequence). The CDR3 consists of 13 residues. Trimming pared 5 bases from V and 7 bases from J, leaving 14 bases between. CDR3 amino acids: CASSRQEDIEAFF. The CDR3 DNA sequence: TGTGCCAGCAGCCGACAAGAGGACATTGAAGCTTTCTTT.

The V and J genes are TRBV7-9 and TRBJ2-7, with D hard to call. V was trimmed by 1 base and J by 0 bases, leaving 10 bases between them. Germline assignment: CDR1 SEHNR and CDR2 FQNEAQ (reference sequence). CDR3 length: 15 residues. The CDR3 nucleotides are TGTGCCAGCAGCTTAGACCCACCGAGCTCCTACGAGCAGTACTTC. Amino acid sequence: CASSLDPPSSYEQYF.

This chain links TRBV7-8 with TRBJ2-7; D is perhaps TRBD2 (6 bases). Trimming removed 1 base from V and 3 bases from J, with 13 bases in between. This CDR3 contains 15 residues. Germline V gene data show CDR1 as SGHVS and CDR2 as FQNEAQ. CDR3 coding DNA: TGTGCCAGCAGCTTAGGAGGAGGGACGGTCTACGAGCAGTACTTC. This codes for CASSLGGGTVYEQYF. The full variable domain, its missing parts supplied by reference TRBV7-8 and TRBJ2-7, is GAGVSQSPRYKVAKRGQDVALRCDPISGHVSLFWYQQALGQGPEFLTYFQNEAQLDKSGLPSDRFFAERPEGSVSTLKIQRTQQEDSAVYLCASSLGGGTVYEQYFGPGTRLTVT.

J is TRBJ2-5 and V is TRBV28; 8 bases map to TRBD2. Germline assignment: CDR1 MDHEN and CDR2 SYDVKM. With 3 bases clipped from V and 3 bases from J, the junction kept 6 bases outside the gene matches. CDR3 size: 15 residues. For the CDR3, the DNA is TGTGCCAGCAGTTTTGCGGGAGGTGGAAAAGAGACCCAGTACTTC. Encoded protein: CASSFAGGGKETQYF.

CDR3 sequence reads: CASSPKALGTRASTDTQYF. For the CDR3, the DNA is TGTGCCAGCAGCCCAAAGGCTTTGGGGACTAGAGCCAGCACAGATACGCAGTATTTT. The J gene is TRBJ2-3, the V gene TRBV27, with 8 nucleotides matching TRBD2. The CDR3 has 19 amino acids. The V segment lost 6 bases and the J segment 0 bases; nucleotides outside the gene matches: 17. CDR1 is MNHEY and CDR2 is SMNVEV in the germline V gene (reference sequence).

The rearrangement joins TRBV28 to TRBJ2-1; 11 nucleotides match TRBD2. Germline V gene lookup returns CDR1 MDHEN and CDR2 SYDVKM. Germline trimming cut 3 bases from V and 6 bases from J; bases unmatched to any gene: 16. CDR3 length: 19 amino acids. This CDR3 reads CASSFVSGRAPTASNEQFF. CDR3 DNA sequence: TGTGCCAGCAGTTTTGTTAGCGGGAGGGCCCCAACCGCTTCCAATGAGCAGTTCTTC.

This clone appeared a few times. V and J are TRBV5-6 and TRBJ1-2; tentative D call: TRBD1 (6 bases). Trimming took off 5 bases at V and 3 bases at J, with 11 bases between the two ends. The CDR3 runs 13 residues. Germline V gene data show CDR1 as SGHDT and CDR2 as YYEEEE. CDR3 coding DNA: TGTGCCAGCAGTGGACAGATATACTATGGCTACACCTTC. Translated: CASSGQIYYGYTF. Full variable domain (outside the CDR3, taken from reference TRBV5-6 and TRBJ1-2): DAGVTQSPTHLIKTRGQQVTLRCSPKSGHDTVSWYQQALGQGPQFIFQYYEEEERQRGNFPDRFSGHQFPNYSSELNVNALLLGDSALYLCASSGQIYYGYTFGSGTRLTVV.

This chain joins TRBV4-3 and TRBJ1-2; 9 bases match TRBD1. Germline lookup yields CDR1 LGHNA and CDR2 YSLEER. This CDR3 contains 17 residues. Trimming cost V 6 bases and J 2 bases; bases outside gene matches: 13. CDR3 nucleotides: TGCGCCAGCAGTCCCGGACAGGGGCGGAGGGGGAACTATGGCTACACCTTC. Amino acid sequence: CASSPGQGRRGNYGYTF.

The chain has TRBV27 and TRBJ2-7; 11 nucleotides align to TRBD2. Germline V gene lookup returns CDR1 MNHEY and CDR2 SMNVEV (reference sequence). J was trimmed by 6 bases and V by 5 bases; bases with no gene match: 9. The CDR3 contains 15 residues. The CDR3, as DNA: TGTGCCAGCAGTCTTTTAGCGGGAGGGAGCGGCGAGCAGTACTTC. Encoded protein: CASSLLAGGSGEQYF.

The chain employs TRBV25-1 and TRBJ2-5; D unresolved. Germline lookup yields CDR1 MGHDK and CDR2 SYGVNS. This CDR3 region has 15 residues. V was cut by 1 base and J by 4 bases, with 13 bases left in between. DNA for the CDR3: TGTGCCAGCAGTGAATTTTGGGGTCGGAGAGAGACCCAGTACTTC. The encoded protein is CASSEFWGRRETQYF.

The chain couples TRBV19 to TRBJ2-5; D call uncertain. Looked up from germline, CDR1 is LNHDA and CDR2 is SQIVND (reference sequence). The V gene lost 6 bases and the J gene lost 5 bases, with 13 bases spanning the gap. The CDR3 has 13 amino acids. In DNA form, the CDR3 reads TGTGCCAGTAGAGAGGACCCTCGGGAGACCCAGTACTTC. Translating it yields CASREDPRETQYF.

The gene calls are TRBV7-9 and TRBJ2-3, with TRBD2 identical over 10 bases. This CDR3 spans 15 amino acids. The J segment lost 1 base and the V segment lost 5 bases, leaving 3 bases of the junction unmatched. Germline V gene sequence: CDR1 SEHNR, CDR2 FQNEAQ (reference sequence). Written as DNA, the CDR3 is TGTGCCAGCAGCCGGACTAGCGGAGGCACAGATACGCAGTATTTT. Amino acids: CASSRTSGGTDTQYF.

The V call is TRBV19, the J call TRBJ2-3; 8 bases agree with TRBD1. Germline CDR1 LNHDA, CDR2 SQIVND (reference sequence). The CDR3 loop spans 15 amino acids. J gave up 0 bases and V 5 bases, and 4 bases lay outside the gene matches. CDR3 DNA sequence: TGTGCCAGTAGTCCCACAGGGGGAAGCACAGATACGCAGTATTTT. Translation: CASSPTGGSTDTQYF. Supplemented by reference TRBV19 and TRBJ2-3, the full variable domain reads DGGITQSPKYLFRKEGQNVTLSCEQNLNHDAMYWYRQDPGQGLRLIYYSQIVNDFQKGDIAEGYSVSREKKESFPLTVTSAQKNPTAFYLCASSPTGGSTDTQYFGPGTRLTVL.

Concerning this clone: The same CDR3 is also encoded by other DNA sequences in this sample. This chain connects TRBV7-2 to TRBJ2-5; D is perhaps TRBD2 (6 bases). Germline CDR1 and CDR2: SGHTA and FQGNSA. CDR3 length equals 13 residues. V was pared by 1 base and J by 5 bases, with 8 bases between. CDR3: CASSLGGRETQYF. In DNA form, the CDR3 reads TGTGCCAGCAGCTTAGGGGGGAGGGAGACCCAGTACTTC. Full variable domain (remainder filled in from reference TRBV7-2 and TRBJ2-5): GAGVSQSPSNKVTEKGKDVELRCDPISGHTALYWYRQSLGQGLEFLIYFQGNSAPDKSGLPSDRFSAERTGGSVSTLTIQRTQQEDSAVYLCASSLGGRETQYFGPGTRLLVL.

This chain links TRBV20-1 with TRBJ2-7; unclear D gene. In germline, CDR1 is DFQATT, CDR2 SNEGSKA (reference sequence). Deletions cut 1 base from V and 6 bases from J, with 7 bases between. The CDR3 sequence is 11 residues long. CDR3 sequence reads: CSARGLGEQYF. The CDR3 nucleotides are TGCAGTGCTAGAGGCTTGGGCGAGCAGTACTTC.

The CDR3 protein is CASSVVGGSGELFF. The CDR3 nucleotides read TGTGCCAGCAGCGTAGTTGGGGGGTCCGGGGAGCTGTTTTTT. The genes are TRBV9 and TRBJ2-2; tentative D call: TRBD2 (6 bases). The CDR3 runs to 14 residues. The ends were cut back, 0 bases at V and 6 bases at J, with 9 bases in the middle. CDR1 and CDR2 (germline): SGDLS, YYNGEE.

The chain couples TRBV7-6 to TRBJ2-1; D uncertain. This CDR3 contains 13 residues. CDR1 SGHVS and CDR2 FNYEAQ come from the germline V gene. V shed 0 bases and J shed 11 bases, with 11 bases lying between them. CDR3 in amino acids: CASSLAPGQQQFF. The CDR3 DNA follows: TGTGCCAGCAGCTTAGCGCCTGGCCAGCAGCAGTTCTTC.

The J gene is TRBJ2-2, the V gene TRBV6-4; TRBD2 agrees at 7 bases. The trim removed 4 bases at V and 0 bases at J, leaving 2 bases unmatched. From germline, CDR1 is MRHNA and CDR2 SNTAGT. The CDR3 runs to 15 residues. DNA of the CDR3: TGTGCCAGCAGTGCCACTAGCGCGAACACCGGGGAGCTGTTTTTT. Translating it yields CASSATSANTGELFF.